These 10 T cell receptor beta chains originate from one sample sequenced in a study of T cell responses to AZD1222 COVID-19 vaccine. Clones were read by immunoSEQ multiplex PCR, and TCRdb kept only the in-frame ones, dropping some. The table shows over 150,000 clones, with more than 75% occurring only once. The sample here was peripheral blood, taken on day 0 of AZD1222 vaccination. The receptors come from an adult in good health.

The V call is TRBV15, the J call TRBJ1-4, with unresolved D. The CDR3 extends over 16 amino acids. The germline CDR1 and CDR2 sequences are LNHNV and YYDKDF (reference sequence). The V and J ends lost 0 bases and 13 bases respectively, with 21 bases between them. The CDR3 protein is CATSRDFSSVNPRLFF. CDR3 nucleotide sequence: TGTGCCACCAGCAGAGATTTTTCGTCAGTCAATCCGCGACTGTTTTTT. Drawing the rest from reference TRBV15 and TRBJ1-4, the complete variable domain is DAMVIQNPRYQVTQFGKPVTLSCSQTLNHNVMYWYQQKSSQAPKLLFHYYDKDFNNEADTPDNFQSRRPNTSFCFLDIRSPGLGDTAMYLCATSRDFSSVNPRLFFGSGTQLSVL.

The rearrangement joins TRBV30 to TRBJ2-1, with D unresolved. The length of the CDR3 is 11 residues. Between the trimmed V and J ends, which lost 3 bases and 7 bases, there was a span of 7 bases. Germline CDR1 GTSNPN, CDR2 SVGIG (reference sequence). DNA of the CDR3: TGTGCCTGGAGGCAAGAGAATGAGCAGTTCTTC. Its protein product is CAWRQENEQFF.

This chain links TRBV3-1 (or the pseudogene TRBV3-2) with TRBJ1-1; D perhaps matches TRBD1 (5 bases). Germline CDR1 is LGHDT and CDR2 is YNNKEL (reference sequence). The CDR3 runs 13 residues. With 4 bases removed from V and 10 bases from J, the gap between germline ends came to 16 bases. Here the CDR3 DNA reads TGTGCCAGCAGCCTCTCCGTAGGGGAGGCAGCTTTCTTT. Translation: CASSLSVGEAAFF.

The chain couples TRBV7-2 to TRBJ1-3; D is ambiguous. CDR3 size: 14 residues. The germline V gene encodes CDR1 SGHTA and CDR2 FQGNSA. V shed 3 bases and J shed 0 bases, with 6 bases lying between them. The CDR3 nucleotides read TGTGCCAGCAGCTTTAGGAGCTCTGGAAACACCATATATTTT. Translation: CASSFRSSGNTIYF.

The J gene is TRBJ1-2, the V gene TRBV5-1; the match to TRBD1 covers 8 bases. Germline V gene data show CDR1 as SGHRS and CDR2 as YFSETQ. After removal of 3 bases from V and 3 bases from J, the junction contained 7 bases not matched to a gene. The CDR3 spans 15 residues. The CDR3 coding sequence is TGCGCCAGCAGCTCCTCTGACAGGGGACACTATGGCTACACCTTC. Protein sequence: CASSSSDRGHYGYTF.

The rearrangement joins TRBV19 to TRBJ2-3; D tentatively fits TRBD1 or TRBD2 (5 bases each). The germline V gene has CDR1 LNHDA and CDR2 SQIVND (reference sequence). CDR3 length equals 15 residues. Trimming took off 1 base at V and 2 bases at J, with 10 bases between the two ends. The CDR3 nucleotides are TGTGCCAGTAGTATAGGAGGGGTGTCCACAGATACGCAGTATTTT. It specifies CASSIGGVSTDTQYF. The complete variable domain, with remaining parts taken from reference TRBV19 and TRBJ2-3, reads DGGITQSPKYLFRKEGQNVTLSCEQNLNHDAMYWYRQDPGQGLRLIYYSQIVNDFQKGDIAEGYSVSREKKESFPLTVTSAQKNPTAFYLCASSIGGVSTDTQYFGPGTRLTVL.

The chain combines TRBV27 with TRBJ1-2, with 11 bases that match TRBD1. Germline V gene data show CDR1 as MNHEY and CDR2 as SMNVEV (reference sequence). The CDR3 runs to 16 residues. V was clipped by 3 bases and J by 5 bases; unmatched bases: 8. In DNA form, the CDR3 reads TGTGCCAGCAGTTTCTCCGGACAGGGGGCTCGATATGGCTACACCTTC. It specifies CASSFSGQGARYGYTF.

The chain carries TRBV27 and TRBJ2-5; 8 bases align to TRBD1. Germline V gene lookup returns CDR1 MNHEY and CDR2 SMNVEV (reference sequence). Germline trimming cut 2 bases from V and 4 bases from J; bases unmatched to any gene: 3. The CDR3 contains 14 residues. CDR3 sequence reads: CASSLVTGGETQYF. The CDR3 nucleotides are TGTGCCAGCAGTTTAGTCACAGGGGGAGAGACCCAGTACTTC.

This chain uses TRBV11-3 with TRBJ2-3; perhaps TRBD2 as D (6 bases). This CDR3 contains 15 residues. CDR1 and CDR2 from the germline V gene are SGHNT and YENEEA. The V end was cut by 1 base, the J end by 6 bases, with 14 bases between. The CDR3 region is CASSLGTGERDTQYF. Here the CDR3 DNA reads TGTGCCAGCAGCTTAGGTACGGGAGAGAGGGATACGCAGTATTTT.

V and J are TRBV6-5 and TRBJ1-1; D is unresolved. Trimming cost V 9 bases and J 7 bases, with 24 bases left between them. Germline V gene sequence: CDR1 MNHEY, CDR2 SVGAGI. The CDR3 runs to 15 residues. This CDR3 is CASFLRGRITLEAFF. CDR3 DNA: TGTGCCAGTTTTCTAAGAGGCCGTATCACCCTTGAAGCTTTCTTT.